Listed below are T cell receptor beta chains from one sample, sequenced in a study of beta chain features in type 1 diabetes. This table comes from immunoSEQ multiplex PCR, and its TCRdb copy is limited to in-frame clones, with some not included. The sample yields 300,000 to 400,000 clones, around 9.3% seen once. The sequencing input was central memory CD4+ T cells from blood. The origin of the receptors is a man aged 25 to 40 with type 1 diabetes. Both conserved end residues are part of each CDR3. The order of the fields is J gene, clone size, D gene, V gene, CDR3 protein, CDR3 DNA. D genes are given only for firm matches. Clone size is given for some rows only: seen once, a few or many times, or a class if the clone is expanded.

j_gene: TRBJ2-2; abundance: many; d_gene: NA; v_gene: TRBV23-1; CDR3aa: CASSQRIRVAGELFF; CDR3nt: TGCGCCAGCAGTCAACGAATCAGGGTGGCCGGGGAGCTGTTTTTT
j_gene: TRBJ2-2; abundance: many; d_gene: TRBD1; v_gene: TRBV25-1; CDR3aa: CASSERDRGTGELFF; CDR3nt: TGTGCCAGCAGTGAGAGGGACAGGGGAACCGGGGAGCTGTTTTTT
j_gene: TRBJ2-5; abundance: NA; d_gene: TRBD1; v_gene: TRBV7-2; CDR3aa: CASSKQTGVQETQYF; CDR3nt: TGTGCCAGCAGCAAACAGACAGGGGTGCAAGAGACCCAGTACTTC
j_gene: TRBJ1-5; abundance: NA; d_gene: TRBD1; v_gene: TRBV7-2; CDR3aa: CASSGDRAGQPQHF; CDR3nt: TGTGCCAGCAGCGGGGACAGGGCAGGACAGCCCCAGCATTTT
j_gene: TRBJ1-2; abundance: NA; d_gene: NA; v_gene: TRBV6-5; CDR3aa: CASSGLYGYTF; CDR3nt: TGTGCCAGCAGTGGCCTCTATGGCTACACCTTC
j_gene: TRBJ2-3; abundance: many; d_gene: NA; v_gene: TRBV6-5; CDR3aa: CASRPGVPTDTQYF; CDR3nt: TGTGCCAGCAGACCAGGGGTCCCCACAGATACGCAGTATTTT
j_gene: TRBJ2-1; abundance: NA; d_gene: TRBD2; v_gene: TRBV9; CDR3aa: CASSEGLAGYNEQFF; CDR3nt: TGTGCCAGCAGCGAAGGACTAGCGGGATACAATGAGCAGTTCTTC
j_gene: TRBJ2-1; abundance: NA; d_gene: NA; v_gene: TRBV11-2; CDR3aa: CASSLAGNNEQFF; CDR3nt: TGTGCCAGCAGCTTAGCCGGTAACAATGAGCAGTTCTTC
j_gene: TRBJ2-6; abundance: NA; d_gene: NA; v_gene: TRBV6-5; CDR3aa: CASSPHLSGANVLTF; CDR3nt: TGTGCCAGCAGTCCCCATTTAAGTGGGGCCAACGTCCTGACTTTC
j_gene: TRBJ1-1; abundance: few; d_gene: NA; v_gene: TRBV6-5; CDR3aa: CASSYSRGSKGTEAFF; CDR3nt: TGTGCCAGCAGTTACTCGAGGGGATCGAAGGGCACTGAAGCTTTCTTT
j_gene: TRBJ1-5; abundance: NA; d_gene: TRBD1; v_gene: TRBV7-8; CDR3aa: CASSLVVRQGGNQPQHF; CDR3nt: TGTGCCAGCAGCTTAGTTGTCCGACAGGGCGGCAATCAGCCCCAGCATTTT
j_gene: TRBJ2-7; abundance: many; d_gene: NA; v_gene: TRBV7-9; CDR3aa: CASSPAYEQYF; CDR3nt: TGTGCCAGCAGCCCTGCCTACGAGCAGTACTTC
j_gene: TRBJ2-7; abundance: few; d_gene: TRBD1; v_gene: TRBV6-5; CDR3aa: CASSYGSGQDYEQYF; CDR3nt: TGTGCCAGCAGTTACGGATCGGGACAGGACTACGAGCAGTACTTC
j_gene: TRBJ2-7; abundance: NA; d_gene: TRBD2; v_gene: TRBV6-5; CDR3aa: CASSYGGGSYEQYF; CDR3nt: TGTGCCAGCAGTTATGGGGGGGGCTCCTACGAGCAGTACTTC
j_gene: TRBJ1-4; abundance: few; d_gene: TRBD1; v_gene: TRBV11-2; CDR3aa: CASSTGQGTNEKLFF; CDR3nt: TGTGCCAGCAGCACGGGACAGGGGACTAATGAAAAACTGTTTTTT
j_gene: TRBJ2-3; abundance: NA; d_gene: NA; v_gene: TRBV29-1; CDR3aa: CSVVDSHTDTQYF; CDR3nt: TGCAGCGTTGTGGACAGCCACACAGATACGCAGTATTTT
j_gene: TRBJ2-5; abundance: NA; d_gene: TRBD1; v_gene: TRBV27; CDR3aa: CASRTTGGGRETQYF; CDR3nt: TGTGCCAGCAGGACCACAGGGGGCGGTCGGGAGACCCAGTACTTC
j_gene: TRBJ2-7; abundance: few; d_gene: TRBD1; v_gene: TRBV28; CDR3aa: CASRTGRDEQYF; CDR3nt: TGTGCCAGCCGGACAGGGCGGGACGAGCAGTACTTC
j_gene: TRBJ1-5; abundance: few; d_gene: TRBD1; v_gene: TRBV7-2; CDR3aa: CASSSGQGLYNQPQHF; CDR3nt: TGTGCCAGCAGCTCCGGACAGGGCCTTTACAATCAGCCCCAGCATTTT
j_gene: TRBJ1-2; abundance: NA; d_gene: TRBD1; v_gene: TRBV19; CDR3aa: CASRTGEGYTF; CDR3nt: TGTGCCAGTAGGACAGGGGAGGGCTACACCTTC
j_gene: TRBJ2-3; abundance: NA; d_gene: NA; v_gene: TRBV25-1; CDR3aa: CASRTVGPRDTQYF; CDR3nt: TGTGCCAGCAGAACAGTGGGGCCAAGGGATACGCAGTATTTT
j_gene: TRBJ2-5; abundance: NA; d_gene: TRBD2; v_gene: TRBV5-1; CDR3aa: CASSLGAGSQETQYF; CDR3nt: TGCGCCAGCAGCTTGGGAGCGGGGTCTCAAGAGACCCAGTACTTC
j_gene: TRBJ1-5; abundance: NA; d_gene: TRBD1; v_gene: TRBV6-1; CDR3aa: CASTDRERYQPQHF; CDR3nt: TGTGCCAGCACGGACAGGGAAAGATATCAGCCCCAGCATTTT
j_gene: TRBJ2-7; abundance: few; d_gene: TRBD1; v_gene: TRBV7-2; CDR3aa: CASSPGDSAGEEQYF; CDR3nt: TGTGCCAGCAGCCCCGGGGACAGCGCAGGGGAGGAGCAGTACTTC
j_gene: TRBJ1-6; abundance: many; d_gene: TRBD1; v_gene: TRBV28; CDR3aa: CASSTRTGDSPLHF; CDR3nt: TGTGCCAGCAGTACTAGGACAGGGGACTCACCCCTCCACTTT
j_gene: TRBJ2-1; abundance: few; d_gene: NA; v_gene: TRBV28; CDR3aa: CASSRGFGNEQFF; CDR3nt: TGTGCCAGCAGTCGGGGCTTTGGCAATGAGCAGTTCTTC
j_gene: TRBJ2-3; abundance: NA; d_gene: NA; v_gene: TRBV9; CDR3aa: CASSARGGTDTQYF; CDR3nt: TGTGCCAGCAGCGCGCGGGGTGGCACAGATACGCAGTATTTT
j_gene: TRBJ2-5; abundance: NA; d_gene: NA; v_gene: TRBV7-7; CDR3aa: CASSPWGLETQYF; CDR3nt: TGTGCCAGCAGCCCCTGGGGGTTGGAGACCCAGTACTTC
j_gene: TRBJ2-7; abundance: few; d_gene: NA; v_gene: TRBV7-8; CDR3aa: CASSLYNEQYF; CDR3nt: TGTGCCAGCAGCTTATATAACGAGCAGTACTTC
j_gene: TRBJ1-2; abundance: many; d_gene: TRBD1; v_gene: TRBV7-9; CDR3aa: CASSLGQGSYGYTF; CDR3nt: TGTGCCAGCAGCCTGGGACAGGGGAGCTATGGCTACACCTTC
j_gene: TRBJ2-1; abundance: few; d_gene: TRBD1; v_gene: TRBV14; CDR3aa: CASSGTGGSEQFF; CDR3nt: TGTGCCAGCAGCGGGACAGGGGGCAGTGAGCAGTTCTTC
j_gene: TRBJ1-2; abundance: NA; d_gene: NA; v_gene: TRBV25-1; CDR3aa: CASSAGGLPYGYTF; CDR3nt: TGTGCCAGCAGTGCGGGGGGACTGCCCTATGGCTACACCTTC
j_gene: TRBJ2-7; abundance: few; d_gene: TRBD1; v_gene: TRBV4-1; CDR3aa: CASSGTGPSEQYF; CDR3nt: TGCGCCAGCAGCGGGACAGGTCCTAGCGAGCAGTACTTC